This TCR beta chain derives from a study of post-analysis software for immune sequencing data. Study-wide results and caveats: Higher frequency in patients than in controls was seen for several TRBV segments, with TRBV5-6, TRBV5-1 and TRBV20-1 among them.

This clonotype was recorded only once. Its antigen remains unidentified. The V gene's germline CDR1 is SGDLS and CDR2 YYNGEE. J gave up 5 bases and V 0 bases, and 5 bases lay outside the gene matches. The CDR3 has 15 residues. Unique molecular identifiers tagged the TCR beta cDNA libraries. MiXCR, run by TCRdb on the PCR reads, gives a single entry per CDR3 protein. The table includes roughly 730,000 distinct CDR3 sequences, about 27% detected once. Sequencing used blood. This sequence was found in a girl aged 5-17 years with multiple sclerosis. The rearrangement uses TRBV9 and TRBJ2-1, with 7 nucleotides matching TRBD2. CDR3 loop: CASSVDGTNNNEQFF. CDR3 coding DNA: TGTGCCAGCAGCGTAGACGGGACTAACAACAATGAGCAGTTCTTC.